The 4 T cell receptor beta chains presented below share a single source sample, sequenced in a study of regulatory and conventional T cells in RAG deficiency. TCRdb's table, derived via immunoSEQ multiplex PCR, lists solely in-frame clones and lacks some. The profile shows 45,000 or so clones, 90% of them singletons. Conventional CD4+ T cells were sorted from blood as CD25-low CD127-high cells. This sample was shared with a second study, whose subject was regulatory T cells. As that report states: The primer mix had 52 TRBV and 13 TRBJ primers.

Material: CD4+ effector T cells sorted from blood. These receptors were taken from a human donor in good health.

This clone was observed a single time. This sample includes further DNA sequences coding for the same CDR3. This rearrangement joins TRBV5-6 to TRBJ2-2; 7 bases fit TRBD1. The J segment lost 4 bases and the V segment lost 2 bases, leaving 8 bases of the junction unmatched. This CDR3 is 16 amino acids long. Germline values: CDR1 SGHDT, CDR2 YYEEEE. The CDR3 sequence: CASSFHRGSVTGELFF. The CDR3 region has the DNA TGTGCCAGCAGCTTCCACAGGGGAAGTGTCACCGGGGAGCTGTTTTTT.

The V gene is TRBV5-1, the J gene TRBJ2-1; D gene uncertain. The CDR3 totals 16 residues. V lost 4 bases and J 0 bases, leaving 14 bases between the germline ends. The germline V gene encodes CDR1 SGHRS and CDR2 YFSETQ. The CDR3 nucleotides read TGCGCCAGCAGCGGCCCACTGAGTAGCTCCTACAATGAGCAGTTCTTC. Translating gives CASSGPLSSSYNEQFF.

V and J are TRBV7-9 and TRBJ2-3; D possibly corresponds to TRBD1 (6 bases). The CDR3 sequence is 15 residues long. V lost 5 bases to trimming and J lost 6 bases, with 18 bases between them. Germline CDR1 and CDR2: SEHNR and FQNEAQ (reference sequence). The CDR3 is CASSRGGYLGDTQYF. DNA for the CDR3: TGTGCCAGCAGCCGTGGGGGCTACCTAGGGGATACGCAGTATTTT.

The rearrangement uses TRBV9 and TRBJ2-7; D is unresolved. V lost 4 bases and J 6 bases, leaving 11 bases between the germline ends. This CDR3 has 12 residues. Germline V CDR1 and CDR2: SGDLS, YYNGEE. The CDR3 DNA follows: TGTGCCAGCAGCCCCCATAGTGGCGAGCAGTACTTC. This encodes CASSPHSGEQYF.